The present TCR beta chain was sequenced within a study of T cells in Graves' hyperthyroidism and ophthalmopathy. RNA transcripts gave rise to amplified TCR beta CDR3 regions. The HTBI primer set served for first-round RT-PCR of the TCR CDR3. TCRdb ran MiXCR on the multiplex PCR reads and lists one entry per CDR3 protein. The sample holds about 560,000 distinct CDR3 sequences; around 17% are singletons and the top ten take under 20%. The clonotype comes from a woman younger than 35 with Graves' hyperthyroidism. The sample comprised blood.

The CDR3 spells CASSEVGQGGDNSPLHF. The CDR3 nucleotides read TGTGCCAGCAGTGAAGTGGGGCAAGGGGGCGATAATTCACCCCTCCACTTT. V and J are TRBV2 and TRBJ1-6; 7 bases match TRBD1. The CDR3 sequence is 17 residues long. Germline trimming cut 1 base from V and 5 bases from J; bases unmatched to any gene: 8. CDR1 and CDR2 from the germline V gene are SNHLY and FYNNEI.